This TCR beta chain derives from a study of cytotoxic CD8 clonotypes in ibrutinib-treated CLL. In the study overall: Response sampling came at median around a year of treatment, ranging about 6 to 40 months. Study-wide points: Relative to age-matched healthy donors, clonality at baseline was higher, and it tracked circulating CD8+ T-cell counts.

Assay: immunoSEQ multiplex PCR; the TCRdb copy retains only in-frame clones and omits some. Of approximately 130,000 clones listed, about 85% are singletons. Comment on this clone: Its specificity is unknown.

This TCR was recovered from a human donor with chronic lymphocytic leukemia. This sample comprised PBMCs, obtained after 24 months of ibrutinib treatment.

The CDR3 DNA is TGCGCCAGCAGCCAAGATGGAGGTTTTAACTATGGCTACACCTTC. Protein: CASSQDGGFNYGYTF. The genes are TRBV4-3 and TRBJ1-2; D uncertain. The CDR3 runs 15 residues. The V gene's germline CDR1 is LGHNA and CDR2 YSLEER. Trimming took off 0 bases at V and 1 base at J, with 9 bases between the two ends.